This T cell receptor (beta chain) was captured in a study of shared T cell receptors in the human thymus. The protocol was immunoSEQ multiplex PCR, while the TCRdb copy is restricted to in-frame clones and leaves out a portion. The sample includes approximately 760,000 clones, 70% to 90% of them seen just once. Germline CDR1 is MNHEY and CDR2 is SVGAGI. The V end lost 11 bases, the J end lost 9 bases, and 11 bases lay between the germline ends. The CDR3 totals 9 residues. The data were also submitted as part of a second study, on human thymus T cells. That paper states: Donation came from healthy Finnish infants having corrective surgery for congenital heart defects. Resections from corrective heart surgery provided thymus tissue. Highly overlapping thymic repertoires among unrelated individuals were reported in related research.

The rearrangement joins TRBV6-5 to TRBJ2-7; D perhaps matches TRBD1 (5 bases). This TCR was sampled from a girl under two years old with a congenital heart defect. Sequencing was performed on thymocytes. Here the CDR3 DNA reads TGTGCCGTTCGAAGGGGGCAGTACTTC. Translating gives CAVRRGQYF.